Shown below are 5 T cell receptor beta chains from a single sample sequenced in a study of response to subunit inactivated influenza vaccine. MiXCR was run by TCRdb on the RT-PCR reads, yielding one entry per CDR3 protein. Among about 650,000 distinct CDR3 sequences listed, around 13% were seen once. This specimen consisted of PBMCs from blood, obtained approximately 15 days before vaccination. These receptors all stem from a man aged 50-60 years who received an inactivated influenza vaccine.

This clonotype was recorded a few times. The chain employs TRBV5-6 and TRBJ2-3, with 9 bases fitting TRBD2. The CDR3 is 17 amino acids. V trimming: 2 bases; J trimming: 0 bases; junction bases outside the gene matches: 7. Germline V CDR1 and CDR2: SGHDT, YYEEEE. In DNA form, the CDR3 reads TGTGCCAGCAGCTTTCCCGAGACTAGCGGCAGCACAGATACGCAGTATTTT. The encoded protein is CASSFPETSGSTDTQYF.

This clonotype was found once. V usage is TRBV20-1 and J usage is TRBJ1-2; TRBD1 aligns across 7 bases. Trimming removed 6 bases from V and 1 base from J; junction bases left unmatched: 5. The CDR3 is 13 residues long. Germline V gives CDR1 DFQATT, CDR2 SNEGSKA (reference sequence). The CDR3, as DNA: TGCAGTGCAAGGAACAGGGGTAACTATGGCTACACCTTC. This sequence encodes CSARNRGNYGYTF.

This clonotype was counted at least ten times. The gene calls are TRBV7-9 and TRBJ2-2; weak D call: TRBD2 (6 bases). V was trimmed by 5 bases and J by 6 bases, leaving 19 bases between them. Looked up from germline, CDR1 is SEHNR and CDR2 is FQNEAQ (reference sequence). The CDR3 runs to 16 residues. The CDR3 loop reads CASSPIAGRGPGELFF. The CDR3 nucleotides are TGTGCCAGCAGCCCGATTGCCGGGCGGGGCCCCGGGGAGCTGTTTTTT.

The chain uses TRBV28 and TRBJ2-3; D may be TRBD2 (5 bases). Germline CDR1 MDHEN, CDR2 SYDVKM. The V end lost 8 bases, the J end lost 2 bases, and 17 bases lay between the germline ends. This CDR3 region has 15 residues. The CDR3 sequence is CASSYSLDHTDTQYF. In DNA form, the CDR3 reads TGTGCCAGCTCTTACTCACTAGATCACACAGATACGCAGTATTTT. The full variable domain, in which reference TRBV28 and TRBJ2-3 provide the parts outside the CDR3, is DVKVTQSSRYLVKRTGEKVFLECVQDMDHENMFWYRQDPGLGLRLIYFSYDVKMKEKGDIPEGYSVSREKKERFSLILESASTNQTSMYLCASSYSLDHTDTQYFGPGTRLTVL.

This clonotype was detected a few times. The chain carries TRBV6-5 and TRBJ1-1, with TRBD1 matching 9 bases. Trimming cost V 2 bases and J 5 bases; bases outside gene matches: 6. The CDR3 contains 15 residues. Germline CDR1 and CDR2: MNHEY and SVGAGI. CDR3 loop: CASSYPGQGKTEAFF. The CDR3 DNA reads as TGTGCCAGCAGTTACCCGGGACAGGGTAAAACTGAAGCTTTCTTT.